Following are 15 T cell receptor beta chains from one sample sequenced in a study of identical twins. TCRdb re-called the 5' RACE reads with MiXCR, one entry per CDR3 protein. The data contain 1,800,000 or so distinct CDR3 sequences, 25% to 35% of them singletons. Specimen: cord blood. These receptors all come from a newborn girl in good health.

The sample holds one count of this clonotype. The V and J genes are TRBV6-5 and TRBJ1-2; possible D gene TRBD1, 6 bases. Deletions cut 7 bases from V and 2 bases from J, with 17 bases between. This CDR3 is built from 15 residues. Germline loops: CDR1 MNHEY, CDR2 SVGAGI. The CDR3 here is CASTFATGTNYGYTF. The CDR3 nucleotides read TGTGCCAGCACCTTTGCAACAGGGACGAACTATGGCTACACCTTC.

This clonotype was observed a handful of times. V usage is TRBV20-1 and J usage is TRBJ2-5; the D gene is possibly TRBD2 (5 bases). Germline CDR1 and CDR2: DFQATT and SNEGSKA (reference sequence). Trimming stripped 3 bases from V and 2 bases from J, with 19 bases between. The CDR3 consists of 16 residues. The CDR3 DNA sequence: TGCAGTGCTAGGGACTTTGGAGTTCCCGAACAAGAGACCCAGTACTTC. Its protein product is CSARDFGVPEQETQYF.

This chain links TRBV7-2 with TRBJ2-3; D uncertain. V lost 5 bases, J lost 9 bases, and 15 bases lay in between. The CDR3 runs to 13 residues. The V gene's germline CDR1 is SGHTA and CDR2 FQGNSA. In DNA, the CDR3 is TGTGCCAGCAGCCCCCTCCTGAGTGGCACGCAGTATTTT. Amino acids: CASSPLLSGTQYF.

A single count supports this clonotype. V is TRBV30 and J is TRBJ2-4; tentatively, D is TRBD2 (5 bases). This CDR3 is 17 amino acids long. Germline lookup yields CDR1 GTSNPN and CDR2 SVGIG (reference sequence). V was pared by 0 bases and J by 0 bases, with 15 bases between. In DNA, the CDR3 is TGTGCCTGGAGTGTAATGCGGGTAGCTATAGCCAAAAACATTCAGTACTTC. Protein product: CAWSVMRVAIAKNIQYF.

This clonotype was counted between two and nine times. The chain has TRBV19 and TRBJ2-7, with D perhaps matching TRBD1 (6 bases). Per germline, CDR1 LNHDA and CDR2 SQIVND (reference sequence). The CDR3 is 14 residues long. V lost 3 bases, J lost 2 bases, and 11 bases lay in between. CDR3 in amino acids: CASSIRAGAYEQYF. In DNA, the CDR3 is TGTGCCAGTAGTATTAGGGCAGGGGCCTACGAGCAGTACTTC.

To note about this clonotype: A clone one base away is much larger, so this may be a read error. The chain uses TRBV4-2 and TRBJ1-6; 10 bases fit TRBD1. In germline, CDR1 is LGHNA, CDR2 YNFKEQ. The CDR3 is 14 residues long. The CDR3 sequence is CAGSRGQGNSPLHF. DNA for the CDR3: TGTGCCGGCAGCCGGGGACAGGGGAATTCACCCCTCCACTTT.

The J gene is TRBJ2-3, the V gene TRBV3-1, with D unclear. V was shortened by 0 bases and J by 4 bases, with 8 bases between the two germline ends. From germline, CDR1 is LGHDT and CDR2 YNNKEL (reference sequence). The CDR3 is 14 residues long. This CDR3 is CASSQDHSADTQYF. The CDR3 DNA reads TGTGCCAGCAGCCAAGATCACAGCGCAGATACGCAGTATTTT.

V is TRBV11-1 and J is TRBJ1-1; possible D gene TRBD1, 5 bases. From germline, CDR1 is SGHAT and CDR2 FQDESV (reference sequence). The CDR3 extends over 14 amino acids. V dropped 4 bases and J dropped 10 bases, with 19 bases sitting between them. The CDR3 region is CASSSSGAGRSAFF. The CDR3 nucleotides read TGTGCCAGCAGCTCATCCGGGGCAGGGCGTTCAGCTTTCTTT.

A word on this clonotype: The junction and the germline gene differ at one end; a read error may be behind it. This chain uses TRBV14 with TRBJ2-7; TRBD1 might be the D (6 bases). The CDR3 has 13 residues. The germline V gene encodes CDR1 SGHDN and CDR2 FVKESK. DNA for the CDR3: TGTGCCAGCAGCCAAGATAGGGGGACGGAGCACTACTTC. Translation: CASSQDRGTEHYF.

Concerning this clonotype: Because the CDR3 is missing its conserved closing phenylalanine or tryptophan, this is likely a read error. The chain combines TRBV6-5 with TRBJ2-1, with 10 bases identical to TRBD2. V shed 0 bases and J 6 bases; nucleotides not matched to a gene: 2. Germline CDR1 is MNHEY and CDR2 is SVGAGI. This CDR3 is 15 amino acids long. The CDR3 sequence: CASSYSTSGSNEQFS. In nucleotides, the CDR3 is TGTGCCAGCAGTTACTCGACTAGCGGGTCCAATGAGCAGTTCTCC.

The rearrangement links TRBV12-3 or TRBV12-4 to TRBJ1-1; 9 bases fit TRBD1. CDR3 length equals 18 residues. J lost 0 bases, V lost 5 bases, and 13 bases had no gene match. CDR3 region: CASSHPGQGRPLNTEAFF. The CDR3, as DNA: TGTGCCAGCAGTCATCCGGGACAGGGTAGACCCTTGAACACTGAAGCTTTCTTT.

This clonotype was found a few times. This chain connects TRBV6-6 to TRBJ1-2, with TRBD1 identical over 8 bases. J lost 6 bases, V lost 4 bases, and 4 bases had no gene match. The germline gives CDR1 MNHNY, CDR2 SVGAGI (reference sequence). This CDR3 region has 13 residues. The CDR3, as DNA: TGTGCCAGCAGTTCGGACAGGGTCCATGGCTACACCTTC. It is translated as CASSSDRVHGYTF.

As regards this clonotype: A read error may produce the germline difference seen at one junction end. CDR3 sequence (DNA): TGTGCCAGCAGGCCGGAGACGTCCTATAGCTACACCTTC. Translating gives CASRPETSYSYTF. The chain carries TRBV12-3 or TRBV12-4 and TRBJ1-2; D gene unclear. The CDR3 consists of 13 residues.

The rearrangement links TRBV13 to TRBJ1-2; a possible D gene is TRBD1 (5 bases). CDR1 is PRHDT, CDR2 FYEKMQ, per germline (reference sequence). Deletions cut 0 bases from V and 3 bases from J, with 14 bases between. This CDR3 has 16 residues. CDR3 sequence (DNA): TGTGCCAGCAGCTTAGGGATGACAGAGATACACTATGGCTACACCTTC. Encoded protein: CASSLGMTEIHYGYTF.

The V gene is TRBV7-9, the J gene TRBJ1-4, with 7 bases matching TRBD1. Losses at the gene ends were 2 bases for V and 7 bases for J; bases not matched to a gene: 4. The CDR3 runs 14 residues. CDR1 and CDR2 (germline): SEHNR, FQNEAQ (reference sequence). CDR3 residues: CASSLNRGGEKLFF. Written as DNA, the CDR3 is TGTGCCAGCAGCTTAAACAGGGGCGGTGAAAAACTGTTTTTT.